This T cell receptor (beta chain) derives from a study of T cell responses to AZD1222 COVID-19 vaccine. Sequencing was performed with immunoSEQ multiplex PCR; in TCRdb, only in-frame clones are kept and a portion is missing. The sample holds more than 35,000 clones, 83% seen once. J gave up 5 bases and V 5 bases, and 6 bases lay outside the gene matches. This CDR3 has 15 amino acids. Germline CDR1 and CDR2: SGHTA and FQGTGA. Here the sequenced sample was peripheral blood, taken on day 0 of AZD1222 vaccination. V usage is TRBV7-3 and J usage is TRBJ2-1; 10 bases line up with TRBD2. This TCR was recovered from an adult in good health. CDR3 sequence reads: CASSPSGGADNEQFF. In nucleotides, the CDR3 is TGTGCCAGCAGCCCCAGCGGGGGGGCCGACAATGAGCAGTTCTTC.